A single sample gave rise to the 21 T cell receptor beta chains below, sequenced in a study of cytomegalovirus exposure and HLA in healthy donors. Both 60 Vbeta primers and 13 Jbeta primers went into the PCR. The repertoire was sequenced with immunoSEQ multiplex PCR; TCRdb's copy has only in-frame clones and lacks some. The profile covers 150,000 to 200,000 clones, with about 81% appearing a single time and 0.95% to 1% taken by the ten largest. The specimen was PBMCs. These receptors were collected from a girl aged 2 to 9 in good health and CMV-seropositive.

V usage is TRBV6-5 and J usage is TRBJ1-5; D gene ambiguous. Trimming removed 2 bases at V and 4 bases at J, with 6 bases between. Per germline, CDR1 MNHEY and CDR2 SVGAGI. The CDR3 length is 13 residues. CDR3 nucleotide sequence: TGTGCCAGCAGTTACGCGGGGAATCAGCCCCAGCATTTT. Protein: CASSYAGNQPQHF.

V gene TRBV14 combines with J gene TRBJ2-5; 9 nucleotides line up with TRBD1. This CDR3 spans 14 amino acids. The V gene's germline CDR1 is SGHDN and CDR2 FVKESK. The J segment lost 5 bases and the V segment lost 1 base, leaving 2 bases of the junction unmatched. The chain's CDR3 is CASSQGTGAETQYF. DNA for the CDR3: TGTGCCAGCAGCCAAGGGACAGGGGCCGAGACCCAGTACTTC. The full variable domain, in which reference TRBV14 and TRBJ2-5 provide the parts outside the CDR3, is EAGVTQFPSHSVIEKGQTVTLRCDPISGHDNLYWYRRVMGKEIKFLLHFVKESKQDESGMPNNRFLAERTGGTYSTLKVQPAELEDSGVYFCASSQGTGAETQYFGPGTRLLVL.

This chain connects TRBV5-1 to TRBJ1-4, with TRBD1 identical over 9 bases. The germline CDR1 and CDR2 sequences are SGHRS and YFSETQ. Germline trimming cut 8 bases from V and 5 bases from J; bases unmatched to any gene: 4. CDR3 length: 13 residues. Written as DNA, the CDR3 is TGCGCCAGTTCCGGGACAGGGAATGAAAAACTGTTTTTT. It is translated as CASSGTGNEKLFF.

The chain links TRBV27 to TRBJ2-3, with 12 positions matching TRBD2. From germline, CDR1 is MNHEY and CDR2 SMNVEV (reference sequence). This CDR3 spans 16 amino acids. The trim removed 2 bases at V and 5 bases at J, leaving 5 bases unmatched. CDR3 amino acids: CASSLTRTSGIDTQYF. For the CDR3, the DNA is TGTGCCAGCAGTTTAACGAGGACTAGCGGGATAGATACGCAGTATTTT.

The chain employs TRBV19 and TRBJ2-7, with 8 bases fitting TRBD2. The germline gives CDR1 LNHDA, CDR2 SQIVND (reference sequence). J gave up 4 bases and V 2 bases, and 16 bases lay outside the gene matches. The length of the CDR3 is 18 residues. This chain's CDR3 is CASSISRGGAGAPYEQYF. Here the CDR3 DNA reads TGTGCCAGTAGTATATCCCGGGGGGGGGCAGGGGCGCCTTACGAGCAGTACTTC. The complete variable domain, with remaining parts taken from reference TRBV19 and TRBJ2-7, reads DGGITQSPKYLFRKEGQNVTLSCEQNLNHDAMYWYRQDPGQGLRLIYYSQIVNDFQKGDIAEGYSVSREKKESFPLTVTSAQKNPTAFYLCASSISRGGAGAPYEQYFGPGTRLTVT.

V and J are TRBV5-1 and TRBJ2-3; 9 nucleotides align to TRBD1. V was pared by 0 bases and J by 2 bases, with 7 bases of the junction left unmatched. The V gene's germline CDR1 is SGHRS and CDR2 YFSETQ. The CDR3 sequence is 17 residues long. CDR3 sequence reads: CASSLEGTGTYTDTQYF. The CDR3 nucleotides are TGCGCCAGCAGCTTGGAAGGGACAGGGACATACACAGATACGCAGTATTTT.

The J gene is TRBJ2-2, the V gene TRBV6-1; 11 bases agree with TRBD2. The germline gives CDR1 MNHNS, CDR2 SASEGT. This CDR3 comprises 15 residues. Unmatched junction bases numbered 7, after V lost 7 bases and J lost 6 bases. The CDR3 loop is CASTETSGAPGELFF. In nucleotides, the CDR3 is TGTGCCAGCACCGAGACTAGCGGGGCCCCCGGGGAGCTGTTTTTT.

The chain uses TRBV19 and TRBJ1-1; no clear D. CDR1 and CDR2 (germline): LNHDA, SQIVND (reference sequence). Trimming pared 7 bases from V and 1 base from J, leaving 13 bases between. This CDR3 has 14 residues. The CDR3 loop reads CASKPSFSNTEAFF. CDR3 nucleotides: TGTGCCAGTAAGCCCTCCTTCTCGAACACTGAAGCTTTCTTT.

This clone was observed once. The CDR3 region has the DNA TGTGCCAGCAGGATACTGACAGGGGACGAGCAGTACTTC. It specifies CASRILTGDEQYF. This chain uses TRBV28 with TRBJ2-7, with TRBD1 matching 8 bases. The germline gives CDR1 MDHEN, CDR2 SYDVKM. V shed 6 bases, J shed 5 bases, and the junction held 6 bases outside the gene matches. This CDR3 has 13 residues.

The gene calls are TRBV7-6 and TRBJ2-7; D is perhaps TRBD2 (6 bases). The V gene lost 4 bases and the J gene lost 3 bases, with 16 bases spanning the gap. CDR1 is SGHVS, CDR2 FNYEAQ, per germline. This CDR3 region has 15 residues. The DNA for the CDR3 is TGTGCCAGCAGCTCCTCGACTAGTCCCTACTACGAGCAGTACTTC. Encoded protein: CASSSSTSPYYEQYF.

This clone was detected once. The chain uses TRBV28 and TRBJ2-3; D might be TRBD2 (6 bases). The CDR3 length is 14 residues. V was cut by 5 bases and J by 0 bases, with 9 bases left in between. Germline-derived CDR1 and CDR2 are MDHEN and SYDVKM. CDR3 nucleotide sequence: TGTGCCAGCAGTCGCGGGACTAGCACAGATACGCAGTATTTT. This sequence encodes CASSRGTSTDTQYF.

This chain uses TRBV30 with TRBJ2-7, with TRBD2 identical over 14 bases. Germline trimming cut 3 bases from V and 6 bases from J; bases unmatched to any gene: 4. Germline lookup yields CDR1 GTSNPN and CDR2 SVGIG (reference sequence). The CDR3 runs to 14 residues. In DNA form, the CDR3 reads TGTGCCTGGAGCGGGACTAGCGGGAGCTCCGAGCAGTACTTC. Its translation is CAWSGTSGSSEQYF.

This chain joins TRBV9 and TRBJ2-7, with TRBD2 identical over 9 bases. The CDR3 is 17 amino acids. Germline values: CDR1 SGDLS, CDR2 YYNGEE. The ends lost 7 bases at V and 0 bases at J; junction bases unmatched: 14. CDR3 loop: CASAPAGLAGLSYEQYF. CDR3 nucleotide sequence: TGTGCCAGCGCCCCCGCCGGGCTAGCGGGACTCTCCTACGAGCAGTACTTC.

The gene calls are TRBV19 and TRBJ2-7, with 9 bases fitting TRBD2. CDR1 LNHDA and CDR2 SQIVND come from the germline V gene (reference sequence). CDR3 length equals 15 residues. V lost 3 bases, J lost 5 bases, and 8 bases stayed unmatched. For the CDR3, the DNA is TGTGCCAGTAGTATCCTTAGCGGGAGTATCCACGAGCAGTACTTC. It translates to CASSILSGSIHEQYF.

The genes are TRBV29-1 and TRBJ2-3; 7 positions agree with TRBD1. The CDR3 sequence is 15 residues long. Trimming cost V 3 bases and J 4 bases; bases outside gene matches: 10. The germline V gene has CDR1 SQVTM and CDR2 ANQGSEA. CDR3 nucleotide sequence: TGCAGCGTTGACCGCGCGACAGGGCGGGCAGATACGCAGTATTTT. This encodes CSVDRATGRADTQYF.

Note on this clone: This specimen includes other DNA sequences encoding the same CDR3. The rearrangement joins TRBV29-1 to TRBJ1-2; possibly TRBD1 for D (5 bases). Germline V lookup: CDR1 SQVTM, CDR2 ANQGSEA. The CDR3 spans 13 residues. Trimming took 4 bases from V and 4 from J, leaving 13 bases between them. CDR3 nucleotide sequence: TGCAGCGTTGGGGGGGGTCAGACCTATGGCTACACCTTC. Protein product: CSVGGGQTYGYTF.

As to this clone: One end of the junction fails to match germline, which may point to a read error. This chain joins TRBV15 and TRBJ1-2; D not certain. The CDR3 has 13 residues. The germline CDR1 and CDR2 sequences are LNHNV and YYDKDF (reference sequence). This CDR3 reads CATSRSGYYGYTF. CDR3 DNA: TGTGCCACCAGCAGATCGGGGTACTACGGCTACACCTTC.

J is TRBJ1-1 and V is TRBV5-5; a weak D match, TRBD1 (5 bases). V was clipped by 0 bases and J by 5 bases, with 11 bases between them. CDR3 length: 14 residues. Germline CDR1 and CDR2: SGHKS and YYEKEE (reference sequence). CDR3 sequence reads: CASSLDEGRTEAFF. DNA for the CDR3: TGTGCCAGCAGCTTGGACGAGGGGAGGACTGAAGCTTTCTTT.

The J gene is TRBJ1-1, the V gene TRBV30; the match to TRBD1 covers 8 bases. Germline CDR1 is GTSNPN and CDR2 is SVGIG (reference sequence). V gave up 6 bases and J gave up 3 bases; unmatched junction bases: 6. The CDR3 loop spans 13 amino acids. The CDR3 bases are TGTGCCTGCAAGACAGGGGACTACACTGAAGCTTTCTTT. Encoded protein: CACKTGDYTEAFF.

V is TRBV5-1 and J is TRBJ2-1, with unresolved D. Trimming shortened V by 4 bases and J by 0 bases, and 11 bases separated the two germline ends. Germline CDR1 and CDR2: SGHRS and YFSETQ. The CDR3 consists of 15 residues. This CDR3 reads CASSPPPSSYNEQFF. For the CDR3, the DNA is TGCGCCAGCAGCCCCCCCCCGAGCTCCTACAATGAGCAGTTCTTC.

The CDR3 DNA reads TGCAGCGTTATCTCCTATCCGGCGGGAGGGCCGGTCTACAATGAGCAGTTCTTC. It codes for CSVISYPAGGPVYNEQFF. This sequence joins TRBV29-1 and TRBJ2-1; TRBD2 matches at 9 bases. V lost 5 bases, J lost 3 bases, and 17 bases stayed unmatched. Per the germline V gene, CDR1 is SQVTM and CDR2 is ANQGSEA. CDR3 length equals 18 residues.